Below, 30 T cell receptor beta chains from the same sample are listed, as sequenced in a study of cytomegalovirus exposure and HLA in healthy donors. Use of 60 Vbeta and 13 Jbeta primers characterized the PCR. Repertoires were generated with immunoSEQ multiplex PCR, while TCRdb's copy carries only in-frame clones and drops some. The sample carries around 100,000 clones, roughly 68% recorded once. The sequenced material came from PBMCs. These receptors came from a woman in her 30s in good health and CMV-seronegative.

This rearrangement joins TRBV6-5 to TRBJ1-6; 7 positions agree with TRBD1. The CDR3 runs 15 residues. CDR1 MNHEY and CDR2 SVGAGI come from the germline V gene. V dropped 1 base and J dropped 6; count of bases not matched to a gene: 3. The CDR3 protein is CASSYLGTVNSPLHF. The CDR3 nucleotides are TGTGCCAGCAGTTACTTGGGGACAGTTAATTCACCCCTCCACTTT.

This clone has only a few counts. The V gene is TRBV2, the J gene TRBJ2-1, with 7 bases aligning to TRBD2. The junction had 2 bases not matched to a gene; V was cut back by 5 bases and J by 4 bases. From germline, CDR1 is SNHLY and CDR2 FYNNEI. The CDR3 loop spans 13 amino acids. CDR3 sequence: CASSKGLYNEQFF. CDR3 bases: TGTGCCAGCAGTAAGGGACTATACAATGAGCAGTTCTTC. Variable domain in full (rest from reference TRBV2 and TRBJ2-1): EPEVTQTPSHQVTQMGQEVILRCVPISNHLYFYWYRQILGQKVEFLVSFYNNEISEKSEIFDDQFSVERPDGSNFTLKIRSTKLEDSAMYFCASSKGLYNEQFFGPGTRLTVL.

The chain couples TRBV29-1 to TRBJ2-1; TRBD2 matches at 7 bases. CDR1 is SQVTM and CDR2 is ANQGSEA in the germline V gene. Trimming took 8 bases from V and 9 from J; bases not matched to a gene: 10. The length of the CDR3 is 12 residues. DNA for the CDR3: TGCAGCCCCTCCGGACTAGGGTTTGAGCAGTTCTTC. It codes for CSPSGLGFEQFF.

The chain has TRBV19 and TRBJ1-1, with 8 bases matching TRBD1. CDR3 length equals 13 residues. The V gene's germline CDR1 is LNHDA and CDR2 SQIVND (reference sequence). The ends lost 4 bases at V and 5 bases at J; junction bases unmatched: 3. Here the CDR3 DNA reads TGTGCCAGTAGTACAGGGGGCCGGACTGAAGCTTTCTTT. It yields the protein CASSTGGRTEAFF. The full variable domain, with the rest looked up from reference TRBV19 and TRBJ1-1, is DGGITQSPKYLFRKEGQNVTLSCEQNLNHDAMYWYRQDPGQGLRLIYYSQIVNDFQKGDIAEGYSVSREKKESFPLTVTSAQKNPTAFYLCASSTGGRTEAFFGQGTRLTVV.

The chain employs TRBV29-1 and TRBJ1-6; 7 nucleotides match TRBD1. The CDR3 totals 13 residues. The germline V gene encodes CDR1 SQVTM and CDR2 ANQGSEA. V lost 6 bases and J lost 5; bases outside the gene matches: 4. The CDR3 sequence: CSVQTGNNSPLHF. CDR3 nucleotides: TGCAGCGTACAGACAGGGAATAATTCACCCCTCCACTTT.

As DNA, the CDR3 is TGTGCCACCAGTCGAGGAGGGGATTACTATGGCTACACCTTC. It encodes CATSRGGDYYGYTF. The V gene is TRBV15, the J gene TRBJ1-2; TRBD1 is a possible D gene (5 bases). There are 14 residues in the CDR3. Trimming removed 6 bases from V and 3 bases from J, with 14 bases in between. Germline V gene data show CDR1 as LNHNV and CDR2 as YYDKDF (reference sequence).

The chain joins TRBV30 to TRBJ2-2; 9 bases line up with TRBD2. J lost 1 base, V lost 7 bases, and 7 bases had no gene match. The CDR3 spans 15 residues. Germline V CDR1 and CDR2: GTSNPN, SVGIG (reference sequence). The CDR3 protein is CAFTGLALNTGELFF. For the CDR3, the DNA is TGTGCCTTTACAGGACTAGCGTTGAACACCGGGGAGCTGTTTTTT.

This clone was seen more than once but under ten times. The chain combines TRBV5-1 with TRBJ2-7; 9 bases map to TRBD1. CDR3 length equals 15 residues. CDR1 and CDR2 (germline): SGHRS, YFSETQ. Unmatched junction bases numbered 11, after V lost 5 bases and J lost 5 bases. The CDR3 sequence: CASRLTGTGSDEQYF. CDR3 DNA sequence: TGCGCCAGCAGATTAACCGGGACAGGGAGCGACGAGCAGTACTTC.

This clone was observed a single time. This chain connects TRBV11-2 to TRBJ1-2, with no clear D. The V end lost 4 bases, the J end lost 1 base, and 4 bases lay between the germline ends. CDR3 length: 12 amino acids. Germline CDR1 and CDR2: SGHAT and FQNNGV. The CDR3 here is CASSSVNYGYTF. The CDR3 DNA is TGTGCCAGCAGCTCCGTTAACTATGGCTACACCTTC.

Only one count was recorded for this clone. The chain uses TRBV30 and TRBJ2-3, with D possibly TRBD1 on 5 matching bases. This CDR3 is built from 15 residues. Germline V CDR1 and CDR2: GTSNPN, SVGIG (reference sequence). Trimming took off 1 base at V and 2 bases at J, with 13 bases between the two ends. In DNA form, the CDR3 reads TGTGCCTGGAGTGCAAAACAGGATTTCACAGATACGCAGTATTTT. Translation gives CAWSAKQDFTDTQYF.

V usage is TRBV28 and J usage is TRBJ1-2; TRBD1 agrees at 10 bases. Germline V gene data show CDR1 as MDHEN and CDR2 as SYDVKM. The CDR3 sequence is 14 residues long. V shed 6 bases and J 7 bases; nucleotides not matched to a gene: 8. This chain's CDR3 is CASSIGQGVPGYTF. CDR3 in DNA: TGTGCCAGCAGCATAGGACAGGGGGTTCCTGGCTACACCTTC.

The chain is built from TRBV6-6 and TRBJ1-2; D gene unclear. With 7 bases removed from V and 4 bases from J, the gap between germline ends came to 16 bases. CDR3 length: 14 residues. Per the germline V gene, CDR1 is MNHNY and CDR2 is SVGAGI (reference sequence). CDR3 DNA: TGTGCCAGCAATATAGGAGGACGTAGCTATGGCTACACCTTC. It is translated as CASNIGGRSYGYTF.

The V gene is TRBV9, the J gene TRBJ2-7; the match to TRBD1 covers 9 bases. The CDR3 sequence is 14 residues long. The V gene's germline CDR1 is SGDLS and CDR2 YYNGEE. With 4 bases clipped from V and 2 bases from J, the junction kept 4 bases outside the gene matches. DNA of the CDR3: TGTGCCAGCAGCCCACAGGGGGCTACCTACGAGCAGTACTTC. Amino acids: CASSPQGATYEQYF.

The J gene is TRBJ2-3, the V gene TRBV7-9; D perhaps matches TRBD2 (6 bases). CDR1 SEHNR and CDR2 FQNEAQ come from the germline V gene (reference sequence). The CDR3 has 15 amino acids. V was cut by 3 bases and J by 5 bases, with 15 bases left in between. The CDR3 sequence is CASSLSRGIGDTQYF. CDR3 coding DNA: TGTGCCAGCAGCTTGTCGCGCGGGATCGGAGATACGCAGTATTTT.

This clone was observed a single time. The chain joins TRBV6-5 to TRBJ1-2, with unresolved D. Germline CDR1 reads MNHEY; CDR2 reads SVGAGI. V was cut by 6 bases and J by 8 bases, with 16 bases left in between. This CDR3 region has 13 residues. Written as DNA, the CDR3 is TGTGCCAGCAGCTCGTCTACCTCGCGAGGCTACACCTTC. Its translation: CASSSSTSRGYTF.

The chain couples TRBV29-1 to TRBJ2-1; D remains ambiguous. The CDR3 extends over 11 amino acids. The V gene's germline CDR1 is SQVTM and CDR2 ANQGSEA. V dropped 3 bases and J dropped 5 bases, with 5 bases sitting between them. CDR3 in DNA: TGCAGCGTTGAGCAGAACAATGAGCAGTTCTTC. It encodes CSVEQNNEQFF.

The rearrangement links TRBV11-1 to TRBJ1-2; 9 bases line up with TRBD1. This CDR3 has 15 amino acids. Germline CDR1 reads SGHAT; CDR2 reads FQDESV (reference sequence). V lost 5 bases, J lost 6 bases, and 10 bases stayed unmatched. The CDR3 reads CASSQEPGQGDGYTF. CDR3 nucleotide sequence: TGTGCCAGCAGCCAGGAACCGGGACAGGGAGATGGCTACACCTTC.

J is TRBJ1-4 and V is TRBV5-6; D gene ambiguous. Deletions cut 3 bases from V and 8 bases from J, with 14 bases between. Germline-derived CDR1 and CDR2 are SGHDT and YYEEEE. The CDR3 contains 14 residues. CDR3 nucleotide sequence: TGTGCCAGCAGCTCTGCTAGGTCTGACGAAAAACTGTTTTTT. Residues: CASSSARSDEKLFF.

The chain links TRBV29-1 to TRBJ2-7, with no clear D. Germline loops: CDR1 SQVTM, CDR2 ANQGSEA. The V end lost 7 bases, the J end lost 5 bases, and 15 bases lay between the germline ends. This CDR3 comprises 12 residues. The chain's CDR3 is CSAAELFHEQYF. CDR3 bases: TGCAGCGCCGCTGAGTTGTTCCACGAGCAGTACTTC.

The chain is built from TRBV19 and TRBJ2-7, with 9 bases aligning to TRBD2. The V and J ends lost 5 bases and 5 bases, in that order; junction bases with no gene match: 4. This CDR3 is 13 amino acids long. From germline, CDR1 is LNHDA and CDR2 SQIVND (reference sequence). This CDR3 is CASSLGLANEQYF. The CDR3 nucleotides are TGTGCCAGTAGTTTGGGACTAGCCAACGAGCAGTACTTC.

The V and J genes are TRBV5-1 and TRBJ2-5, with a possible D match to TRBD2 (6 bases). This CDR3 region has 16 residues. CDR1 and CDR2 (germline): SGHRS, YFSETQ. V was trimmed by 4 bases and J by 5 bases, leaving 21 bases between them. CDR3 in DNA: TGCGCCAGCAGCCTACGGACATCGGAGGGTAAGGAGACCCAGTACTTC. Protein product: CASSLRTSEGKETQYF. Full variable domain (missing parts from reference TRBV5-1 and TRBJ2-5): KAGVTQTPRYLIKTRGQQVTLSCSPISGHRSVSWYQQTPGQGLQFLFEYFSETQRNKGNFPGRFSGRQFSNSRSEMNVSTLELGDSALYLCASSLRTSEGKETQYFGPGTRLLVL.

This clone came up once. The V gene is TRBV7-9, the J gene TRBJ1-1, with D tentatively TRBD1 (5 bases). The CDR3 totals 15 residues. Germline-derived CDR1 and CDR2 are SEHNR and FQNEAQ (reference sequence). V gave up 1 base and J gave up 1 base, with 10 bases separating them. This CDR3 is CASSLDRPQNTEAFF. DNA for the CDR3: TGTGCCAGCAGCTTAGACAGGCCCCAGAACACTGAAGCTTTCTTT.

The chain employs TRBV6-1 and TRBJ1-4; 7 bases line up with TRBD1. The CDR3 extends over 12 amino acids. J gave up 7 bases and V 4 bases, and 0 bases lay outside the gene matches. The germline gives CDR1 MNHNS, CDR2 SASEGT. The CDR3 DNA is TGTGCCAGCAGTGGGACAGGTGAAAAACTGTTTTTT. Amino acid sequence: CASSGTGEKLFF.

The chain uses TRBV19 and TRBJ1-2, with TRBD1 as a possible D gene (5 bases). The CDR3 extends over 12 amino acids. V lost 8 bases, J lost 4 bases, and 11 bases lay in between. Per germline, CDR1 LNHDA and CDR2 SQIVND (reference sequence). The CDR3 protein is CASQGTFYGYTF. The CDR3 DNA is TGTGCCAGTCAAGGGACTTTCTATGGCTACACCTTC.

This clone was observed a handful of times. The V and J genes are TRBV30 and TRBJ1-2; D perhaps matches TRBD1 (6 bases). From germline, CDR1 is GTSNPN and CDR2 SVGIG (reference sequence). V was trimmed by 1 base and J by 8 bases, leaving 20 bases between them. There are 15 residues in the CDR3. CDR3 loop: CAWSAPRGGPLGYTF. CDR3 sequence (DNA): TGTGCCTGGAGTGCCCCCCGGGGGGGCCCCTTGGGCTACACCTTC.

This clone was detected once. This chain links TRBV19 with TRBJ1-2, with D possibly being TRBD1 (5 bases). The V gene's germline CDR1 is LNHDA and CDR2 SQIVND (reference sequence). CDR3 length equals 16 residues. Trimming cost V 5 bases and J 6 bases, with 22 bases left between them. CDR3 loop: CASSASWEEGSDGYTF. CDR3 bases: TGTGCCAGTAGTGCGTCGTGGGAGGAGGGGTCTGATGGCTACACCTTC.

The V gene is TRBV19, the J gene TRBJ1-1; 8 bases line up with TRBD1. This CDR3 has 14 residues. Germline V lookup: CDR1 LNHDA, CDR2 SQIVND (reference sequence). V trimming: 3 bases; J trimming: 6 bases; junction bases outside the gene matches: 6. CDR3 region: CASSIPGQGPEAFF. DNA of the CDR3: TGTGCCAGTAGTATTCCTGGACAGGGCCCTGAAGCTTTCTTT. Based on the CDR3 plus reference TRBV19 and TRBJ1-1, the full variable domain is DGGITQSPKYLFRKEGQNVTLSCEQNLNHDAMYWYRQDPGQGLRLIYYSQIVNDFQKGDIAEGYSVSREKKESFPLTVTSAQKNPTAFYLCASSIPGQGPEAFFGQGTRLTVV.

The chain couples TRBV9 to TRBJ2-4; D possibly corresponds to TRBD1 (5 bases). CDR1 is SGDLS and CDR2 is YYNGEE in the germline V gene. Trimming took off 4 bases at V and 0 bases at J, with 17 bases between the two ends. CDR3 length equals 17 residues. The CDR3 spells CASSRDDRVLAKNIQYF. The DNA for the CDR3 is TGTGCCAGCAGCAGGGATGACAGAGTACTAGCCAAAAACATTCAGTACTTC.

This clone showed up just a few times. The J gene is TRBJ2-5, the V gene TRBV6-4; 10 bases match TRBD1. The CDR3 has 15 amino acids. Germline CDR1 reads MRHNA; CDR2 reads SNTAGT. With 3 bases clipped from V and 4 bases from J, the junction kept 5 bases outside the gene matches. The CDR3 is CASSEGQGFGETQYF. The CDR3 DNA follows: TGTGCCAGCAGTGAGGGACAGGGGTTTGGAGAGACCCAGTACTTC.

This chain links TRBV7-9 with TRBJ1-1; 7 bases line up with TRBD1. CDR1 is SEHNR, CDR2 FQNEAQ, per germline (reference sequence). The CDR3 runs 13 residues. V shed 3 bases and J 4 bases; nucleotides not matched to a gene: 2. DNA for the CDR3: TGTGCCAGCAGCTTGACAGGGACCACTGAAGCTTTCTTT. Protein sequence: CASSLTGTTEAFF.